The 8 T cell receptor beta chains below were found in one sample sequenced in a study of CD8 T cells in Susac syndrome. After extraction with the RNeasy kit, about 0.45 to 1 ug of the RNA was reverse transcribed using random hexamers. Using its own MiXCR run on the immunoSEQ multiplex PCR reads, TCRdb lists one record per CDR3 protein. The table has 100,000 to 150,000 distinct CDR3 sequences, more than 85% seen once. Sequenced input: CD8+ T cells from PBMCs. The origin of the receptors is a human donor with multiple sclerosis.

V is TRBV9 and J is TRBJ2-3; maybe TRBD2 (6 bases). Trimming cost V 4 bases and J 2 bases, with 20 bases left between them. The CDR3 contains 17 residues. Looked up from germline, CDR1 is SGDLS and CDR2 is YYNGEE. Here the CDR3 reads CASSPPLGGRLTDTQYF. The CDR3 DNA is TGTGCCAGCAGCCCCCCCTTGGGGGGACGACTCACAGATACGCAGTATTTT. Using reference TRBV9 and TRBJ2-3 for the parts outside the CDR3, the full variable domain is DSGVTQTPKHLITATGQRVTLRCSPRSGDLSVYWYQQSLDQGLQFLIQYYNGEERAKGNILERFSAQQFPDLHSELNLSSLELGDSALYFCASSPPLGGRLTDTQYFGPGTRLTVL.

J is TRBJ1-6 and V is TRBV4-2; no definite D call. The CDR3 spans 15 residues. Trimming stripped 0 bases from V and 14 bases from J, with 17 bases between. The germline CDR1 and CDR2 sequences are LGHNA and YNFKEQ. DNA for the CDR3: TGTGCCAGCAGCCAAGATCCGGACGGCCTGGTCACCCTCCACTTT. Its protein is CASSQDPDGLVTLHF.

The chain is built from TRBV24-1 and TRBJ1-2; unclear D gene. Germline lookup yields CDR1 KGHDR and CDR2 SFDVKD. The CDR3 totals 12 residues. V dropped 2 bases and J dropped 8 bases, with 8 bases sitting between them. The CDR3 sequence: CATSDSIWGYTF. DNA for the CDR3: TGTGCCACCAGTGATTCGATCTGGGGCTACACCTTC.

The CDR3 nucleotides are TGTGCCAGCAGTTTCCAGGGGGTGGATGAGCAGTTCTTC. Its protein product is CASSFQGVDEQFF. The chain combines TRBV12-3 or TRBV12-4 with TRBJ2-1, with 7 bases that match TRBD1. The CDR3 runs to 13 residues. V lost 3 bases, J lost 8 bases, and 4 bases stayed unmatched.

This rearrangement joins TRBV7-6 to TRBJ2-2; D possibly uses TRBD1 or TRBD2 (5 bases each). CDR3 size: 16 residues. CDR1 is SGHVS and CDR2 is FNYEAQ in the germline V gene. The ends were cut back, 5 bases at V and 4 bases at J, with 17 bases in the middle. The CDR3 region has the DNA TGTGCCAGCAGCCCGGGGACCTCGTCTAGCACCGGGGAGCTGTTTTTT. This gives the protein CASSPGTSSSTGELFF. Full variable domain (remainder filled in from reference TRBV7-6 and TRBJ2-2): GAGVSQSPRYKVTKRGQDVALRCDPISGHVSLYWYRQALGQGPEFLTYFNYEAQQDKSGLPNDRFSAERPEGSISTLTIQRTEQRDSAMYRCASSPGTSSSTGELFFGEGSRLTVL.

This rearrangement joins TRBV4-1 to TRBJ2-3; perhaps D is TRBD1 or TRBD2 (7 bases each). The CDR3 runs 15 residues. The germline CDR1 and CDR2 sequences are MGHRA and YSYEKL. V lost 1 base, J lost 5 bases, and 13 bases lay in between. CDR3 bases: TGCGCCAGCAGCCAAGGAGACAGGGAGGGAGATACGCAGTATTTT. This translates into CASSQGDREGDTQYF.

The chain uses TRBV13 and TRBJ2-1, with 10 bases identical to TRBD2. V was pared by 4 bases and J by 4 bases, with 7 bases of the junction left unmatched. Germline-derived CDR1 and CDR2 are PRHDT and FYEKMQ (reference sequence). This CDR3 comprises 16 residues. This CDR3 is CASSSEREGVYNEQFF. DNA of the CDR3: TGTGCCAGCAGCTCAGAGCGGGAGGGTGTTTACAATGAGCAGTTCTTC. Variable domain in full (rest from reference TRBV13 and TRBJ2-1): AAGVIQSPRHLIKEKRETATLKCYPIPRHDTVYWYQQGPGQDPQFLISFYEKMQSDKGSIPDRFSAQQFSDYHSELNMSSLELGDSALYFCASSSEREGVYNEQFFGPGTRLTVL.

This clonotype has only a few counts. The rearrangement links TRBV6-1 to TRBJ2-7; D gene unclear. The germline V gene encodes CDR1 MNHNS and CDR2 SASEGT. This CDR3 is built from 12 residues. The V and J ends lost 3 bases and 6 bases respectively, with 9 bases between them. The CDR3 DNA is TGTGCCAGCAGTGATTCGTGGTCCGAGCAGTACTTC. Its protein product is CASSDSWSEQYF.